This record looks at one T cell receptor (beta chain) sequence and its context. As yet, its antigen is unknown. A multiplex PCR was run with 60 Vbeta primers and 13 Jbeta primers. The assay was immunoSEQ multiplex PCR, and TCRdb's table has in-frame clones only and misses some. Counted here are approximately 130,000 clones, more than 80% occurring once; the ten biggest clones make up less than 2%. This sample is part of a study of cytomegalovirus exposure and HLA in healthy donors. Whole-study results and caveats: A later look showed TCR association rates differing by HLA locus, highest for DRB1 and lowest for HLA-C.

Germline V CDR1 and CDR2: SGHTA, FQGNSA. V trimming: 5 bases; J trimming: 6 bases; junction bases outside the gene matches: 11. CDR3 length equals 15 residues. This rearrangement joins TRBV7-2 to TRBJ1-2; 8 bases fit TRBD1. The sequence came from a man aged 40-55 years in good health and CMV-seronegative. The sequenced material came from PBMCs. The CDR3 DNA reads as TGTGCCAGCAGCCCTACCTTAGGACAGGGTCATGGCTACACCTTC. Amino acids: CASSPTLGQGHGYTF.